Each of the 30 T cell receptor beta chains below was sequenced from the same sample in a study of response to subunit inactivated influenza vaccine. TCRdb re-derived calls from the RT-PCR reads in MiXCR, one entry per CDR3 protein. The top ten hold more than 8.5% of the sample, which has over 800,000 distinct CDR3 sequences, 21% seen once. This material consisted of PBMCs from blood, taken approximately 5 days after vaccination. These receptors all stem from a man in his forties or fifties who received an inactivated influenza vaccine.

The chain joins TRBV9 to TRBJ1-1; 7 bases line up with TRBD1. This CDR3 contains 14 residues. The germline V gene has CDR1 SGDLS and CDR2 YYNGEE. V lost 6 bases and J lost 1; bases outside the gene matches: 6. The CDR3 loop is CASTLGQQNTEAFF. DNA for the CDR3: TGTGCCAGCACCCTGGGACAGCAGAACACTGAAGCTTTCTTT.

This chain connects TRBV7-9 to TRBJ2-1, with 9 bases identical to TRBD1. The V gene's germline CDR1 is SEHNR and CDR2 FQNEAQ (reference sequence). V lost 0 bases, J lost 6 bases, and 9 bases stayed unmatched. The length of the CDR3 is 17 residues. CDR3 amino acids: CASSLATGTGKVNEQFF. For the CDR3, the DNA is TGTGCCAGCAGCTTAGCGACCGGGACAGGGAAAGTCAATGAGCAGTTCTTC.

The genes are TRBV18 and TRBJ1-5; 7 bases map to TRBD1. The junction had 3 bases not matched to a gene; V was cut back by 4 bases and J by 6 bases. The CDR3 is made up of 13 amino acids. Germline V gene sequence: CDR1 KGHSH, CDR2 LQKENI. The CDR3 DNA reads as TGTGCCAGCTCACGGGACAGTGGTCAGCCCCAGCATTTT. Protein: CASSRDSGQPQHF.

Only a few counts were recorded for this clonotype. The chain couples TRBV4-2 to TRBJ1-2; no reliable D call. Germline lookup yields CDR1 LGHNA and CDR2 YNFKEQ. The CDR3 has 14 residues. With 0 bases removed from V and 7 bases from J, the gap between germline ends came to 12 bases. CDR3 nucleotides: TGTGCCAGCAGCCAAGATGGGCCCCGAAGTGGCTACACCTTC. Translation: CASSQDGPRSGYTF.

This clonotype was picked up a small number of times. This chain uses TRBV7-9 with TRBJ1-5; D remains ambiguous. This CDR3 region has 14 residues. Germline V gene lookup returns CDR1 SEHNR and CDR2 FQNEAQ (reference sequence). V dropped 1 base and J dropped 3 bases, with 7 bases sitting between them. The CDR3 region is CASSLDFDNQPQHF. The CDR3 nucleotides are TGTGCCAGCAGCTTAGACTTTGACAATCAGCCCCAGCATTTT.

The J gene is TRBJ2-7, the V gene TRBV28, with 8 bases aligning to TRBD1. J lost 0 bases, V lost 8 bases, and 6 bases had no gene match. In germline, CDR1 is MDHEN, CDR2 SYDVKM. The CDR3 extends over 14 amino acids. CDR3 amino acids: CASSGGLSSYEQYF. As DNA, the CDR3 is TGTGCCAGCTCAGGGGGCCTGAGCTCCTACGAGCAGTACTTC.

The chain couples TRBV7-9 to TRBJ1-6, with D perhaps TRBD1 (5 bases). Trimming pared 1 base from V and 4 bases from J, leaving 14 bases between. The CDR3 loop spans 17 amino acids. Germline lookup yields CDR1 SEHNR and CDR2 FQNEAQ (reference sequence). The CDR3 loop is CASSLVTGTEYNSPLHF. As DNA, the CDR3 is TGTGCCAGCAGCTTAGTAACCGGGACTGAGTATAATTCACCCCTCCACTTT.

J is TRBJ2-3 and V is TRBV14; 9 nucleotides match TRBD1. Trimming took 6 bases from V and 3 from J; bases not matched to a gene: 4. CDR3 length: 14 residues. CDR1 and CDR2 (germline): SGHDN, FVKESK. CDR3 region: CASRSDRGTDTQYF. The CDR3 region has the DNA TGTGCCAGCAGGAGCGACAGGGGGACAGATACGCAGTATTTT.

The CDR3 DNA sequence: TGCGCCAGCAGTTCTGGGACAGACCATCAAGAGACCCAGTACTTC. Amino acids: CASSSGTDHQETQYF. J is TRBJ2-5 and V is TRBV5-1; the match to TRBD1 covers 7 bases. J gave up 2 bases and V 5 bases, and 9 bases lay outside the gene matches. The CDR3 sequence is 15 residues long. The germline V gene encodes CDR1 SGHRS and CDR2 YFSETQ.

This clonotype was seen many times. The chain couples TRBV9 to TRBJ2-1; possible D gene TRBD2, 5 bases. The CDR3 sequence is 14 residues long. The germline V gene encodes CDR1 SGDLS and CDR2 YYNGEE. V was cut by 3 bases and J by 4 bases, with 11 bases left in between. CDR3 residues: CASSEAGPYNEQFF. The CDR3 DNA reads TGTGCCAGCAGCGAGGCGGGTCCGTACAATGAGCAGTTCTTC.

This chain links TRBV4-2 with TRBJ2-5; the match to TRBD1 covers 8 bases. V trimming: 0 bases; J trimming: 13 bases; junction bases outside the gene matches: 7. The length of the CDR3 is 13 residues. Germline V gives CDR1 LGHNA, CDR2 YNFKEQ. The CDR3 coding sequence is TGTGCCAGCAGCCAAGAATTACGGACAGGGTTGTACTTC. The encoded protein is CASSQELRTGLYF.

This clonotype was observed a few times. V usage is TRBV5-1 and J usage is TRBJ2-1; 9 nucleotides align to TRBD2. CDR3 size: 17 residues. Trimming at V came to 1 base and at J to 0 bases, leaving 5 bases not matched to a gene. Germline V gene data show CDR1 as SGHRS and CDR2 as YFSETQ. CDR3 nucleotides: TGCGCCAGCAGCTTGTCAGGACTAGCGCGCTCCTACAATGAGCAGTTCTTC. Amino acids: CASSLSGLARSYNEQFF. Supplemented by reference TRBV5-1 and TRBJ2-1, the full variable domain reads KAGVTQTPRYLIKTRGQQVTLSCSPISGHRSVSWYQQTPGQGLQFLFEYFSETQRNKGNFPGRFSGRQFSNSRSEMNVSTLELGDSALYLCASSLSGLARSYNEQFFGPGTRLTVL.

The gene calls are TRBV6-5 and TRBJ2-1; the D is unclear. V was shortened by 4 bases and J by 0 bases, with 13 bases between the two germline ends. Germline CDR1 is MNHEY and CDR2 is SVGAGI. The CDR3 is 16 residues long. CDR3 protein: CASSSQARSSYNEQFF. The DNA for the CDR3 is TGTGCCAGCAGTTCTCAAGCGCGGAGCTCCTACAATGAGCAGTTCTTC.

This clonotype was picked up many times. The V and J genes are TRBV10-1 and TRBJ2-2; D tentatively fits TRBD1 or TRBD2 (5 bases each). The CDR3 is 14 residues long. CDR1 WNHNN and CDR2 SYGVQD come from the germline V gene (reference sequence). Deletions cut 3 bases from V and 4 bases from J, with 9 bases between. CDR3 region: CASSDGTTTGELFF. The CDR3 region has the DNA TGCGCCAGCAGTGATGGGACGACCACCGGGGAGCTGTTTTTT.

The chain is built from TRBV4-3 and TRBJ2-1, with D possibly being TRBD2 (6 bases). The CDR3 is 14 amino acids. CDR1 is LGHNA and CDR2 is YSLEER in the germline V gene. V lost 0 bases to trimming and J lost 7 bases, with 10 bases between them. Here the CDR3 DNA reads TGCGCCAGCAGCCAAGAACGTCTAGCGAATGAGCAGTTCTTC. It encodes CASSQERLANEQFF.

This clonotype was found once. The CDR3: CASSTWTGGADTQYF. CDR3 nucleotide sequence: TGTGCCAGCAGTACCTGGACAGGGGGCGCAGATACGCAGTATTTT. The chain carries TRBV3-1 and TRBJ2-3; 11 bases line up with TRBD1. V was pared by 6 bases and J by 4 bases, with 6 bases of the junction left unmatched. The CDR3 length is 15 residues. Germline CDR1 is LGHDT and CDR2 is YNNKEL (reference sequence).

This chain joins TRBV6-5 and TRBJ2-7; D not certain. Trimming pared 0 bases from V and 5 bases from J, leaving 8 bases between. This CDR3 has 13 amino acids. Germline V gene lookup returns CDR1 MNHEY and CDR2 SVGAGI. Here the CDR3 reads CASSYSYRDEQYF. In DNA, the CDR3 is TGTGCCAGCAGTTACTCGTATCGAGACGAGCAGTACTTC.

This chain connects TRBV27 to TRBJ1-2, with TRBD1 identical over 7 bases. Germline-derived CDR1 and CDR2 are MNHEY and SMNVEV (reference sequence). This CDR3 region has 15 residues. The ends lost 5 bases at V and 4 bases at J; junction bases unmatched: 10. DNA for the CDR3: TGTGCCAGCAGTCTCACCGGGACAGCGATCTATGGCTACACCTTC. Translation gives CASSLTGTAIYGYTF.

Written as DNA, the CDR3 is TGTGCCACCAGTGACCCTACGGCGGGAACCGGCGAGCAGTACTTC. This codes for CATSDPTAGTGEQYF. The chain joins TRBV24-1 to TRBJ2-7; the D gene is possibly TRBD2 (6 bases). CDR3 length: 15 amino acids. The germline CDR1 and CDR2 sequences are KGHDR and SFDVKD. V lost 4 bases and J lost 6, with 18 bases in between.

The V call is TRBV7-8, the J call TRBJ2-5; D remains ambiguous. CDR3 size: 12 residues. The germline CDR1 and CDR2 sequences are SGHVS and FQNEAQ. The V end was cut by 2 bases, the J end by 7 bases, with 8 bases between. In DNA, the CDR3 is TGTGCCAGCAGCTTATATGGACCGACCCAGTACTTC. This encodes CASSLYGPTQYF.

The V and J genes are TRBV20-1 and TRBJ1-4, with 10 bases identical to TRBD1. The ends lost 7 bases at V and 5 bases at J; junction bases unmatched: 1. This CDR3 region has 12 residues. Germline lookup yields CDR1 DFQATT and CDR2 SNEGSKA (reference sequence). The chain's CDR3 is CSGQGANEKLFF. CDR3 coding DNA: TGCAGTGGACAGGGGGCGAATGAAAAACTGTTTTTT.

In regard to this clonotype: A much larger clone lies one base from this, so it may be a read error. The chain uses TRBV5-1 and TRBJ2-5; no definite D call. CDR1 and CDR2 (germline): SGHRS, YFSETQ. This CDR3 is built from 14 residues. The V gene lost 0 bases and the J gene lost 2 bases, with 8 bases spanning the gap. The CDR3 nucleotides read TGCGCCAGCAGCTTGGAGGGCAGTCAAGAGACCCAGTACTTC. Amino acid sequence: CASSLEGSQETQYF.

This CDR3 reads CSASGTSGSSYEQYF. In DNA, the CDR3 is TGCAGTGCTAGTGGGACTAGCGGCTCCTCCTACGAGCAGTACTTC. The rearrangement uses TRBV20-1 and TRBJ2-7; 11 positions match TRBD2. After removal of 3 bases from V and 0 bases from J, the junction contained 4 bases not matched to a gene. The CDR3 covers 15 residues. CDR1 DFQATT and CDR2 SNEGSKA come from the germline V gene (reference sequence).

This clonotype has only a few counts. The J gene is TRBJ2-7, the V gene TRBV20-1; tentative D call: TRBD2 (6 bases). Germline V gene lookup returns CDR1 DFQATT and CDR2 SNEGSKA (reference sequence). The germline V and J ends were trimmed by 7 bases and 7 bases, with 17 bases remaining between them. The CDR3 length is 12 residues. CDR3 nucleotide sequence: TGCAGTGGAGGGGCCCCCGCGGGGGAGCAGTACTTC. Encoded protein: CSGGAPAGEQYF.

This clonotype was seen a few times. CDR3 DNA sequence: TGCAGTGCTAGACCAAACAGGGACAGAGACCAAGAGACCCAGTACTTC. Translated, it gives CSARPNRDRDQETQYF. The chain uses TRBV20-1 and TRBJ2-5, with 7 bases aligning to TRBD1. Unmatched junction bases numbered 9, after V lost 2 bases and J lost 0 bases. Germline CDR1 is DFQATT and CDR2 is SNEGSKA (reference sequence). This CDR3 comprises 16 residues.

This clonotype was observed a few times. This sequence joins TRBV3-1 and TRBJ2-7, with unresolved D. The CDR3 covers 12 residues. The germline CDR1 and CDR2 sequences are LGHDT and YNNKEL (reference sequence). The V gene lost 4 bases and the J gene lost 6 bases, with 10 bases spanning the gap. DNA for the CDR3: TGTGCCAGCAGCCTATTAGTAGGCGAGCAGTACTTC. It encodes CASSLLVGEQYF.

This clonotype came up a few times. The rearrangement uses TRBV7-9 and TRBJ2-7; D gene uncertain. Per germline, CDR1 SEHNR and CDR2 FQNEAQ (reference sequence). The V and J ends lost 8 bases and 2 bases respectively, with 16 bases between them. The CDR3 runs to 14 residues. The CDR3 coding sequence is TGTGCCAGCGGTCCTAATACATCCCCCTACGAGCAGTACTTC. Protein: CASGPNTSPYEQYF.

J is TRBJ2-1 and V is TRBV6-2 or TRBV6-3, with D possibly TRBD2 on 6 matching bases. The CDR3 has 14 residues. Germline lookup yields CDR1 MNHEY and CDR2 SVGEGT. V was pared by 9 bases and J by 5 bases, with 17 bases between. DNA of the CDR3: TGTGCCAGTGATCTATCGGGGGTGAACAATGAGCAGTTCTTC. Protein: CASDLSGVNNEQFF.

The chain joins TRBV12-3 or TRBV12-4 to TRBJ1-5, with D unclear. Between the trimmed V and J ends, which lost 2 bases and 6 bases, there was a span of 11 bases. This CDR3 has 14 residues. CDR3 loop: CASSLNPGGQPQHF. CDR3 in DNA: TGTGCCAGCAGTTTAAATCCCGGAGGTCAGCCCCAGCATTTT.

The V call is TRBV28, the J call TRBJ2-7; TRBD1 matches 10 bases. Trimming removed 7 bases from V and 5 bases from J; junction bases left unmatched: 5. The germline CDR1 and CDR2 sequences are MDHEN and SYDVKM. CDR3 length: 13 residues. Here the CDR3 DNA reads TGTGCCAGCACTCCTGGACAGGGGGACGAGCAGTACTTC. Protein: CASTPGQGDEQYF.